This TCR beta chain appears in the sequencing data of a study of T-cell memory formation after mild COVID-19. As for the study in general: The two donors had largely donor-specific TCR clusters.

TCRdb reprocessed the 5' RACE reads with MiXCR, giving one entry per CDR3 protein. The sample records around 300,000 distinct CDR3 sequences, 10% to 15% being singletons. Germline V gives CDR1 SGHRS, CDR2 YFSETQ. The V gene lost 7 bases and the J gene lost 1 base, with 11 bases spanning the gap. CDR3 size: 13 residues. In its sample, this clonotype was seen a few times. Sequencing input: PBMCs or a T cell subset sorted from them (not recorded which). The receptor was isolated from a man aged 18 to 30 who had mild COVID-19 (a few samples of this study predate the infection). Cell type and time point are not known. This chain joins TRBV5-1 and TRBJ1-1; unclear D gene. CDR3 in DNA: TGCGCCAGCGCCTCCTCCGGGAACACTGAAGCTTTCTTT. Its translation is CASASSGNTEAFF.